These 30 T cell receptor beta chains share one sample of origin, sequenced in a study of T cell responses to AZD1222 COVID-19 vaccine. The repertoire was sequenced with immunoSEQ multiplex PCR; TCRdb's copy has only in-frame clones and lacks some. The sample lists some 130,000 clones, approximately 92% seen once, with about 1.9% in the top ten. The material sequenced was peripheral blood, taken 28 days after the second AZD1222 dose. The receptors were gathered from an adult who received the AZD1222 COVID-19 vaccine.

The V call is TRBV6-6, the J call TRBJ1-4, with D unresolved. The V and J ends lost 5 bases and 0 bases respectively, with 19 bases between them. Germline values: CDR1 MNHNY, CDR2 SVGAGI (reference sequence). The CDR3 runs to 18 residues. CDR3 amino acids: CASSPGIEPPTTNEKLFF. In DNA, the CDR3 is TGTGCCAGCAGTCCCGGGATCGAGCCCCCCACAACTAATGAAAAACTGTTTTTT.

The J gene is TRBJ1-2, the V gene TRBV28, with D maybe TRBD1 (6 bases). Germline V gene data show CDR1 as MDHEN and CDR2 as SYDVKM. The V gene lost 4 bases and the J gene lost 4 bases, with 22 bases spanning the gap. The CDR3 totals 17 residues. CDR3 coding DNA: TGTGCCAGCAGTTCCCCTGCGAGTTGGGGGCAGGGCTATGGCTACACCTTC. Amino acids: CASSSPASWGQGYGYTF.

The rearrangement links TRBV6-5 to TRBJ2-3; 8 bases match TRBD2. From germline, CDR1 is MNHEY and CDR2 SVGAGI. Unmatched junction bases numbered 9, after V lost 6 bases and J lost 4 bases. The CDR3 loop spans 15 amino acids. The CDR3 sequence is CASRNSGVKSDTQYF. The CDR3 nucleotides read TGTGCCAGCAGAAATAGCGGGGTAAAATCAGATACGCAGTATTTT.

The gene calls are TRBV7-2 and TRBJ1-4; tentatively, D is TRBD1 (6 bases). Trimming cost V 5 bases and J 5 bases, with 15 bases left between them. There are 15 residues in the CDR3. Germline-derived CDR1 and CDR2 are SGHTA and FQGNSA. The CDR3 loop is CASSTLGGGNEKLFF. DNA of the CDR3: TGTGCCAGCAGCACCCTTGGGGGGGGCAATGAAAAACTGTTTTTT.

For the CDR3, the DNA is TGTGCCAGTAGCCGCCAACAGGGCCCTAATGAAAAACTGTTTTTT. This codes for CASSRQQGPNEKLFF. The J gene is TRBJ1-4, the V gene TRBV19; TRBD1 is a possible D gene (6 bases). The CDR3 sequence is 15 residues long. The germline V gene encodes CDR1 LNHDA and CDR2 SQIVND (reference sequence). V shed 6 bases and J shed 3 bases, with 14 bases lying between them.

The V call is TRBV7-9, the J call TRBJ2-1, with TRBD2 identical over 8 bases. CDR3 length equals 16 residues. From germline, CDR1 is SEHNR and CDR2 FQNEAQ (reference sequence). V lost 2 bases to trimming and J lost 8 bases; unmatched junction nucleotides: 11. The chain's CDR3 is CASSLRSASGSDEQFF. The CDR3 DNA sequence: TGTGCCAGCAGCTTAAGGAGTGCTAGCGGGTCCGATGAGCAGTTCTTC.

This rearrangement joins TRBV18 to TRBJ2-3; D gene uncertain. V was trimmed by 4 bases and J by 2 bases, leaving 7 bases between them. The length of the CDR3 is 13 residues. Germline V lookup: CDR1 KGHSH, CDR2 LQKENI. CDR3 DNA sequence: TGTGCCAGCTCACGGGCCCCCACAGATACGCAGTATTTT. Amino acid sequence: CASSRAPTDTQYF.

The chain couples TRBV5-1 to TRBJ2-2, with no clear D. Trimming cost V 4 bases and J 6 bases, with 10 bases left between them. CDR3 length: 13 residues. Germline V gene sequence: CDR1 SGHRS, CDR2 YFSETQ. In DNA, the CDR3 is TGCGCCAGCAGCCCCAATAACCCCGGGGAGCTGTTTTTT. Translation: CASSPNNPGELFF.

The genes are TRBV7-9 and TRBJ2-3; D is unclear. The CDR3 has 14 residues. V was trimmed by 3 bases and J by 1 base, leaving 8 bases between them. In germline, CDR1 is SEHNR, CDR2 FQNEAQ (reference sequence). CDR3 sequence (DNA): TGTGCCAGCAGCTTGGGTTTCGGCACAGATACGCAGTATTTT. Its protein product is CASSLGFGTDTQYF.

V usage is TRBV14 and J usage is TRBJ2-3; D not resolved. In germline, CDR1 is SGHDN, CDR2 FVKESK. V lost 0 bases, J lost 5 bases, and 18 bases lay in between. The CDR3 totals 17 residues. The DNA for the CDR3 is TGTGCCAGCAGCCAAGATTTTAGTTCGGAAATCGGAGATACGCAGTATTTT. This sequence encodes CASSQDFSSEIGDTQYF.

This chain uses TRBV7-9 with TRBJ2-1; 7 bases fit TRBD2. The CDR3 has 16 residues. Germline V gene data show CDR1 as SEHNR and CDR2 as FQNEAQ (reference sequence). With 5 bases clipped from V and 8 bases from J, the junction kept 15 bases outside the gene matches. The DNA for the CDR3 is TGTGCCAGCAGCCCTTACCGTGGGCGGGAGATCTATGAGCAGTTCTTC. Residues: CASSPYRGREIYEQFF.

This chain joins TRBV15 and TRBJ1-1; no clear D. Trimming removed 5 bases at V and 3 bases at J, with 10 bases between. Germline CDR1 reads LNHNV; CDR2 reads YYDKDF (reference sequence). The length of the CDR3 is 13 residues. This CDR3 reads CATSVGLDTEAFF. For the CDR3, the DNA is TGTGCCACCAGCGTCGGCCTAGACACTGAAGCTTTCTTT. Drawing the rest from reference TRBV15 and TRBJ1-1, the complete variable domain is DAMVIQNPRYQVTQFGKPVTLSCSQTLNHNVMYWYQQKSSQAPKLLFHYYDKDFNNEADTPDNFQSRRPNTSFCFLDIRSPGLGDTAMYLCATSVGLDTEAFFGQGTRLTVV.

CDR3 in amino acids: CASSDSGGNYNEQFF. CDR3 sequence (DNA): TGTGCCAGCAGTGACTCAGGGGGGAACTACAATGAGCAGTTCTTC. This chain joins TRBV2 and TRBJ2-1, with D maybe TRBD1 (7 bases). This CDR3 spans 15 amino acids. Germline V gives CDR1 SNHLY, CDR2 FYNNEI. V was trimmed by 3 bases and J by 3 bases, leaving 12 bases between them.

This clone has only a few counts. This chain connects TRBV5-4 to TRBJ1-2; 9 nucleotides agree with TRBD1. The CDR3 is 15 residues long. CDR1 and CDR2 from the germline V gene are SGHNT and YYREEE (reference sequence). V lost 0 bases and J lost 6; bases outside the gene matches: 6. CDR3 nucleotides: TGTGCCAGCAGCTTGGCCAACAGGGGGCTAGATGGCTACACCTTC. Translating it yields CASSLANRGLDGYTF.

J is TRBJ1-5 and V is TRBV7-2; the D is unclear. V lost 2 bases, J lost 0 bases, and 2 bases lay in between. Germline V gene data show CDR1 as SGHTA and CDR2 as FQGNSA. This CDR3 has 13 residues. The CDR3 DNA reads as TGTGCCAGCAGCTTAACTAGCAATCAGCCCCAGCATTTT. Translating it yields CASSLTSNQPQHF.

The chain has TRBV29-1 and TRBJ2-1; 14 bases are a match to TRBD2. The CDR3 is 14 residues long. Germline V gene data show CDR1 as SQVTM and CDR2 as ANQGSEA. Trimming took 6 bases from V and 2 from J; bases not matched to a gene: 0. This CDR3 is CSVGLAGAYNEQFF. CDR3 in DNA: TGCAGCGTGGGACTAGCGGGAGCCTACAATGAGCAGTTCTTC.

This chain uses TRBV12-3 or TRBV12-4 with TRBJ1-2, with D possibly matching TRBD1 (5 bases). The CDR3 extends over 12 amino acids. Trimming shortened V by 5 bases and J by 7 bases, and 11 bases separated the two germline ends. This CDR3 is CASSPTVGGYTF. The CDR3 DNA reads as TGTGCCAGCAGTCCGACAGTGGGTGGCTACACCTTC.

V is TRBV25-1 and J is TRBJ2-1, with D unclear. CDR3 length: 11 amino acids. CDR1 MGHDK and CDR2 SYGVNS come from the germline V gene. V lost 3 bases, J lost 4 bases, and 1 base lay in between. The CDR3 loop is CASSDYNEQFF. In DNA form, the CDR3 reads TGTGCCAGCAGTGATTACAATGAGCAGTTCTTC.

The chain couples TRBV11-2 to TRBJ1-1; no definite D call. The length of the CDR3 is 12 residues. Trimming left V 2 bases short and J 2 bases short, with 3 bases between. From germline, CDR1 is SGHAT and CDR2 FQNNGV. The CDR3, as DNA: TGTGCCAGCAGCTTATTTAACACTGAAGCTTTCTTT. Its translation is CASSLFNTEAFF.

Only one count was recorded for this clone. The chain carries TRBV9 and TRBJ1-6, with a weak D call TRBD1 (6 bases). CDR3 size: 15 residues. The germline V and J ends were trimmed by 4 bases and 10 bases, with 18 bases remaining between them. Germline V gene data show CDR1 as SGDLS and CDR2 as YYNGEE. The CDR3 protein is CASSPPGTSRSPLHF. The CDR3 DNA sequence: TGTGCCAGCAGCCCCCCCGGGACATCCCGGTCACCCCTCCACTTT.

This clone was observed a single time. This rearrangement joins TRBV7-2 to TRBJ2-5; D gene unclear. Germline-derived CDR1 and CDR2 are SGHTA and FQGNSA. Trimming took off 5 bases at V and 2 bases at J, with 12 bases between the two ends. The CDR3 runs to 14 residues. CDR3 in DNA: TGTGCCAGCAGCCCTAGGCCGGATCAAGAGACCCAGTACTTC. Its protein is CASSPRPDQETQYF.

The V gene is TRBV19, the J gene TRBJ2-1, with TRBD2 as a possible D gene (6 bases). CDR3 length: 16 amino acids. The germline V gene has CDR1 LNHDA and CDR2 SQIVND (reference sequence). The V end lost 5 bases, the J end lost 2 bases, and 16 bases lay between the germline ends. CDR3 protein: CASSLRGGGAYNEQFF. CDR3 sequence (DNA): TGTGCCAGTAGTCTCCGTGGTGGAGGGGCCTACAATGAGCAGTTCTTC.

This clone was seen a handful of times. This chain joins TRBV19 and TRBJ1-2, with TRBD1 identical over 8 bases. CDR3 length: 13 amino acids. CDR1 and CDR2 (germline): LNHDA, SQIVND (reference sequence). After removal of 3 bases from V and 4 bases from J, the junction contained 1 base not matched to a gene. The CDR3 DNA follows: TGTGCCAGTAGTATGGGACAGGCCTATGGCTACACCTTC. Its translation: CASSMGQAYGYTF.

V usage is TRBV24-1 and J usage is TRBJ2-7; D ambiguous. The CDR3 loop spans 12 amino acids. The V gene lost 3 bases and the J gene lost 12 bases, with 14 bases spanning the gap. Germline values: CDR1 KGHDR, CDR2 SFDVKD. The CDR3 is CATSDPFLSAYV. The DNA of the CDR3 is TGTGCCACCAGTGATCCCTTTCTATCGGCGTACGTC.

V usage is TRBV10-3 and J usage is TRBJ1-1; weak D call: TRBD1 (5 bases). The CDR3 loop spans 14 amino acids. Germline V gene lookup returns CDR1 ENHRY and CDR2 SYGVKD. V was shortened by 10 bases and J by 2 bases, with 17 bases between the two germline ends. CDR3 sequence: CASEGTGLNTEAFF. The CDR3 nucleotides read TGTGCCAGCGAGGGGACGGGTTTAAACACTGAAGCTTTCTTT.

V gene TRBV4-2 combines with J gene TRBJ2-7, with D possibly being TRBD1 (5 bases). The germline V gene has CDR1 LGHNA and CDR2 YNFKEQ. The CDR3 spans 15 residues. V was trimmed by 1 base and J by 1 base, leaving 11 bases between them. In DNA, the CDR3 is TGTGCCAGCAGCCAAGGGCAGGGCGCGTCCTACGAGCAGTACTTC. It translates to CASSQGQGASYEQYF.

A single count supports this clone. V usage is TRBV3-1 (or the pseudogene TRBV3-2) and J usage is TRBJ1-2; 10 nucleotides align to TRBD1. The germline gives CDR1 LGHDT, CDR2 YNNKEL (reference sequence). The junction had 5 bases not matched to a gene; V was cut back by 0 bases and J by 4 bases. The CDR3 spans 16 residues. The CDR3: CASSQDTGTGAYGYTF. CDR3 nucleotides: TGTGCCAGCAGCCAAGATACGGGGACAGGGGCCTATGGCTACACCTTC.

This chain connects TRBV4-3 to TRBJ1-6, with D unresolved. Trimming stripped 5 bases from V and 8 bases from J, with 19 bases between. The CDR3 covers 16 residues. Looked up from germline, CDR1 is LGHNA and CDR2 is YSLEER. CDR3 residues: CASSKMGFAGDSPLHF. The CDR3 DNA sequence: TGCGCCAGCAGCAAGATGGGCTTCGCCGGGGATTCACCCCTCCACTTT.

The chain is built from TRBV19 and TRBJ1-4, with D maybe TRBD1 (5 bases). The CDR3 runs 14 residues. Germline values: CDR1 LNHDA, CDR2 SQIVND (reference sequence). The ends were cut back, 5 bases at V and 4 bases at J, with 11 bases in the middle. CDR3 bases: TGTGCCAGTAGTTGGGGGGGGAATAATGAAAAACTGTTTTTT. Residues: CASSWGGNNEKLFF.

The V gene is TRBV28, the J gene TRBJ1-1, with a tentative D call TRBD1 (6 bases). The V end was cut by 4 bases, the J end by 5 bases, with 14 bases between. There are 14 residues in the CDR3. Germline V gene lookup returns CDR1 MDHEN and CDR2 SYDVKM. Here the CDR3 reads CASSSSTGHTEAFF. Written as DNA, the CDR3 is TGTGCCAGCAGTTCCTCCACAGGGCATACTGAAGCTTTCTTT.